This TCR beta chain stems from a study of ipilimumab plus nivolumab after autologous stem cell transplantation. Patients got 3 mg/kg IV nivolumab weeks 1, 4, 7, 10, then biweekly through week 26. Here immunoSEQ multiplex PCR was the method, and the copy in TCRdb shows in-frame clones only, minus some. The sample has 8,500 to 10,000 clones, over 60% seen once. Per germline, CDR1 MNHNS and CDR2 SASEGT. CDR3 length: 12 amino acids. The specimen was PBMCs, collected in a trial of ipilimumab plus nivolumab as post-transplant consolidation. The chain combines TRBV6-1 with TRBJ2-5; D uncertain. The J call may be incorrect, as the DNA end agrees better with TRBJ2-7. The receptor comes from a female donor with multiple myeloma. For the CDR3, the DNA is TGTGCCAGCAGTGAACCCGGCTACGAGCAGTACTTC. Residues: CASSEPGYEQYF.